This entry is about one T cell receptor (beta chain). Antigen: not known. Germline loops: CDR1 LNHDA, CDR2 SQIVND (reference sequence). V was cut by 10 bases and J by 3 bases, with 23 bases left in between. CDR3 size: 16 residues. These data belong to a study of T cell responses to AZD1222 COVID-19 vaccine. General study points: Baseline seropositives among AZD1222 recipients totaled only five to seven. Nearly half of spike-specific TCRs reportedly go after variant regions that carry no mutations.

The data were produced by immunoSEQ multiplex PCR, yet TCRdb's version contains in-frame clones alone and is incomplete. The repertoire holds 100,000 to 150,000 clones, with just over 90% as singletons. Samples with a second dose at about 4 or about 12 weeks were pooled together. The receptor was derived from an adult who received the AZD1222 COVID-19 vaccine. The material was peripheral blood, obtained 28 days after the second AZD1222 dose. The chain recombines TRBV19 with TRBJ2-3; D possibly matches TRBD1 or TRBD2 (5 bases each). The DNA of the CDR3 is TGTGCCACCTCGGAGACCGGGACCCGAACGACAGATACGCAGTATTTT. Its protein product is CATSETGTRTTDTQYF.